One sample yielded the 20 T cell receptor beta chains listed below, sequenced in a study of control samples from healthy donors and cancer patients. This table comes from immunoSEQ multiplex PCR, and its TCRdb copy is limited to in-frame clones, with some not included. Among fewer than 300,000 clones, around 80% were seen once, and the ten largest hold approximately 12%. The sequenced sample consisted of PBMCs. Receptors were obtained from a woman aged 55-70 years with lung cancer.

This rearrangement joins TRBV9 to TRBJ2-7, with TRBD1 as a possible D gene (5 bases). The CDR3 runs 14 residues. The V gene's germline CDR1 is SGDLS and CDR2 YYNGEE. V lost 4 bases to trimming and J lost 2 bases, with 13 bases between them. This chain's CDR3 is CASSPRADPYEQYF. DNA of the CDR3: TGTGCCAGCAGCCCCAGGGCCGATCCCTACGAGCAGTACTTC.

This rearrangement joins TRBV5-8 to TRBJ2-7; no clear D gene. This CDR3 has 14 residues. The germline V gene encodes CDR1 SGHTS and CDR2 YDEGEE. V lost 6 bases to trimming and J lost 4 bases, with 17 bases between them. DNA for the CDR3: TGTGCCAGCACCCCTGGTGGCCGCGTGTACGAGCAGTACTTC. Translation: CASTPGGRVYEQYF.

The gene calls are TRBV5-1 and TRBJ1-1, with 7 bases matching TRBD1. CDR3 length equals 17 residues. With 3 bases clipped from V and 0 bases from J, the junction kept 11 bases outside the gene matches. Germline V gives CDR1 SGHRS, CDR2 YFSETQ. CDR3 DNA sequence: TGCGCCAGCAGCTGGGACGAGAATACAGGGGTGAACACTGAAGCTTTCTTT. This gives the protein CASSWDENTGVNTEAFF.

This rearrangement joins TRBV25-1 to TRBJ2-4; D possibly uses TRBD1 or TRBD2 (6 bases each). V lost 3 bases, J lost 2 bases, and 14 bases lay in between. The CDR3 spans 16 residues. Per the germline V gene, CDR1 is MGHDK and CDR2 is SYGVNS. The CDR3 loop is CASSDPGGGTKNIQYF. CDR3 in DNA: TGTGCCAGCAGTGACCCCGGGGGCGGAACCAAAAACATTCAGTACTTC.

This clone was recorded many times. The gene calls are TRBV25-1 and TRBJ1-5; D call uncertain. Germline-derived CDR1 and CDR2 are MGHDK and SYGVNS. The CDR3 spans 13 residues. With 0 bases removed from V and 4 bases from J, the gap between germline ends came to 4 bases. CDR3 protein: CASSEYGNQPQHF. The CDR3 nucleotides read TGTGCCAGCAGTGAATATGGGAATCAGCCCCAGCATTTT.

The chain carries TRBV30 and TRBJ2-7; D might be TRBD2 (6 bases). Germline V gene sequence: CDR1 GTSNPN, CDR2 SVGIG (reference sequence). This CDR3 comprises 12 residues. Trimming removed 3 bases from V and 7 bases from J, with 13 bases in between. CDR3 in DNA: TGTGCCTGGAGGACGGGAGTCGGTGAGCAGTACTTC. It specifies CAWRTGVGEQYF.

The genes are TRBV5-1 and TRBJ2-3; either TRBD1 or TRBD2 may fit D (5 bases each). The CDR3 consists of 15 residues. Germline CDR1 reads SGHRS; CDR2 reads YFSETQ. The V end was cut by 4 bases, the J end by 1 base, with 13 bases between. The CDR3 here is CASSRDAGGTDTQYF. DNA for the CDR3: TGCGCCAGCAGCCGGGACGCTGGGGGCACAGATACGCAGTATTTT.

This clone showed up just once. V and J are TRBV6-6 and TRBJ2-4; 12 bases match TRBD1. Germline V gene sequence: CDR1 MNHNY, CDR2 SVGAGI (reference sequence). The CDR3 is 16 residues long. The J segment lost 8 bases and the V segment lost 4 bases, leaving 9 bases of the junction unmatched. Written as DNA, the CDR3 is TGTGCCAGCAGTTCCACGGGACAGGGGGCGTCATACATTCAGTACTTC. Translating gives CASSSTGQGASYIQYF.

This chain joins TRBV11-2 and TRBJ2-1; no firm D call. This CDR3 has 15 residues. Per germline, CDR1 SGHAT and CDR2 FQNNGV. Trimming pared 2 bases from V and 2 bases from J, leaving 10 bases between. CDR3 region: CASSLSLGTYNEQFF. Written as DNA, the CDR3 is TGTGCCAGCAGCTTATCTTTGGGGACCTACAATGAGCAGTTCTTC.

The rearrangement links TRBV5-1 to TRBJ2-7; 10 bases fit TRBD1. J was trimmed by 6 bases and V by 4 bases; bases with no gene match: 10. Per germline, CDR1 SGHRS and CDR2 YFSETQ. This CDR3 is 15 amino acids long. Written as DNA, the CDR3 is TGCGCCAGCAGCGCCGCCGGGACAGGGGATCGCGAGCAGTACTTC. Protein sequence: CASSAAGTGDREQYF.

The chain couples TRBV15 to TRBJ1-5, with 9 bases that match TRBD1. The CDR3 is made up of 16 amino acids. Germline V gene lookup returns CDR1 LNHNV and CDR2 YYDKDF (reference sequence). The trim removed 0 bases at V and 4 bases at J, leaving 4 bases unmatched. The CDR3 spells CATSRDPGQGNQPQHF. In DNA, the CDR3 is TGTGCCACCAGCAGAGACCCGGGACAGGGAAATCAGCCCCAGCATTTT. Full variable domain (missing parts from reference TRBV15 and TRBJ1-5): DAMVIQNPRYQVTQFGKPVTLSCSQTLNHNVMYWYQQKSSQAPKLLFHYYDKDFNNEADTPDNFQSRRPNTSFCFLDIRSPGLGDTAMYLCATSRDPGQGNQPQHFGDGTRLSIL.

The CDR3 bases are TGTGCCAGCAGGGGCCGGGGTGGCTCCTACAATGAGCAGTTCTTC. Protein product: CASRGRGGSYNEQFF. The chain has TRBV5-5 and TRBJ2-1; weak D call: TRBD2 (5 bases). Per germline, CDR1 SGHKS and CDR2 YYEKEE (reference sequence). V was clipped by 5 bases and J by 0 bases, with 12 bases between them. This CDR3 comprises 15 residues. The complete variable domain, with remaining parts taken from reference TRBV5-5 and TRBJ2-1, reads DAGVTQSPTHLIKTRGQQVTLRCSPISGHKSVSWYQQVLGQGPQFIFQYYEKEERGRGNFPDRFSARQFPNYSSELNVNALLLGDSALYLCASRGRGGSYNEQFFGPGTRLTVL.

The chain carries TRBV6-2 or TRBV6-3 and TRBJ2-7; no reliable D call. This CDR3 region has 13 residues. Germline values: CDR1 MNHEY, CDR2 SVGEGT. V was trimmed by 4 bases and J by 5 bases, leaving 12 bases between them. Here the CDR3 DNA reads TGTGCCAGCAGTTCCACCTTGGTCCACGAGCAGTACTTC. Its translation: CASSSTLVHEQYF.

V gene TRBV4-2 combines with J gene TRBJ2-7; 9 nucleotides align to TRBD1. After removal of 0 bases from V and 6 bases from J, the junction contained 6 bases not matched to a gene. The germline V gene has CDR1 LGHNA and CDR2 YNFKEQ. This CDR3 contains 15 residues. The CDR3, as DNA: TGTGCCAGCAGCCAAGATCGGGACAGGGATCGCGAGCAGTACTTC. This codes for CASSQDRDRDREQYF.

The V and J genes are TRBV5-5 and TRBJ2-3, with D possibly TRBD1 on 5 matching bases. CDR3 length: 14 residues. V was cut by 2 bases and J by 2 bases, with 9 bases left in between. The germline CDR1 and CDR2 sequences are SGHKS and YYEKEE (reference sequence). CDR3 in DNA: TGTGCCAGCAGCTTAGGGGTCCACACAGATACGCAGTATTTT. Residues: CASSLGVHTDTQYF.

The V gene is TRBV10-3, the J gene TRBJ2-1; D is perhaps TRBD2 (5 bases). The CDR3 runs to 11 residues. Germline V gene sequence: CDR1 ENHRY, CDR2 SYGVKD. V dropped 6 bases and J dropped 10 bases, with 10 bases sitting between them. Here the CDR3 reads CAIRQLGEQFF. DNA for the CDR3: TGTGCCATCAGACAACTAGGAGAGCAGTTCTTC.

The chain links TRBV18 to TRBJ2-3; D might be TRBD1 or TRBD2, each matching 5 bases. The CDR3 loop spans 13 amino acids. From germline, CDR1 is KGHSH and CDR2 LQKENI. Trimming took 5 bases from V and 5 from J, leaving 11 bases between them. This CDR3 reads CASSEGWRDTQYF. The CDR3 nucleotides are TGTGCCAGCTCAGAGGGGTGGAGAGATACGCAGTATTTT.

This chain connects TRBV9 to TRBJ1-2; the D is unclear. V shed 3 bases and J shed 0 bases, with 15 bases lying between them. CDR3 length: 16 amino acids. Germline CDR1 SGDLS, CDR2 YYNGEE. CDR3 sequence (DNA): TGTGCCAGCAGCGCATGGGTTGGGCCTACTAACTATGGCTACACCTTC. Amino acid sequence: CASSAWVGPTNYGYTF.

J is TRBJ1-2 and V is TRBV6-5; no firm D call. Trimming left V 5 bases short and J 2 bases short, with 9 bases between. This CDR3 region has 13 residues. Per germline, CDR1 MNHEY and CDR2 SVGAGI. As DNA, the CDR3 is TGTGCCAGCAGTCAGACCGCGAACTATGGCTACACCTTC. Protein sequence: CASSQTANYGYTF.

The chain has TRBV29-1 and TRBJ1-2; D is perhaps TRBD1 (6 bases). This CDR3 contains 11 residues. Germline V gene lookup returns CDR1 SQVTM and CDR2 ANQGSEA. V shed 3 bases and J shed 8 bases, with 10 bases lying between them. Here the CDR3 reads CSVDYRAGYTF. Here the CDR3 DNA reads TGCAGCGTTGATTACAGGGCCGGCTACACCTTC.